The sequence of this T cell receptor beta chain was determined in a study of shared clonotypes between healthy human individuals. About this clone itself: The antigen is not known.

Study-wide points: Sharing across four donors was highest in naive CD4 (around 5%) and lowest in memory CD8 (around 0.4%).

The CDR3 totals 15 residues. V was cut by 10 bases and J by 5 bases, with 21 bases left in between. Germline CDR1 is ENHRY and CDR2 is SYGVKD. Adult donors, all healthy and HIV-negative, had no recent acute infections or vaccinations. Once extracted for a subset, genomic DNA was divided evenly among several immunoSEQ plates. Tens of thousands of T cell genomes (around 200 ng DNA) went into each sorted-subset replicate. Assay used: immunoSEQ multiplex PCR; TCRdb lists only in-frame clones, some missing. The table has approximately 2.4 million clones, 90% to 96% seen once. The chain combines TRBV10-3 with TRBJ2-1; D gene ambiguous. Sequences were obtained from naive CD4+ T cells sorted from blood. This sample's subset: CD45RA+ positively selected. This sequence originates from a man aged 18 to 29 in good health. CDR3 protein: CATISDSKSHNEQFF. The CDR3 region has the DNA TGTGCCACCATCTCTGACTCAAAGTCTCACAATGAGCAGTTCTTC.